This T cell receptor beta chain was identified during a study of shared clonotypes between healthy human individuals. Libraries were prepared by immunoSEQ multiplex PCR; TCRdb keeps only in-frame clonotypes and omits some of them. The sample holds around 340,000 clones; over 70% are singletons and the top ten take roughly 10%. Germline CDR1 and CDR2: LNHDA and SQIVND (reference sequence). The ends were cut back, 5 bases at V and 10 bases at J, with 13 bases in the middle. The CDR3 contains 12 residues. In the case of this clone: Antigen specificity is unknown.

Study-wide results and limits: Naive CD4 clonotypes overlapped across a few donors at approximately 4.5%.

Naive CD4+ cells were CD45RA-selected; the remaining cells were memory. The sample comprised memory CD4+ T cells sorted from blood. Regarding subset: CD45RA-negative fraction. The sequence derives from a young man in good health. This chain links TRBV19 with TRBJ2-3; no clear D. The CDR3 sequence is CASSATSGPQYF. Here the CDR3 DNA reads TGTGCCAGTAGTGCCACCTCCGGTCCGCAGTATTTT.